Each of the 7 T cell receptor beta chains below was sequenced from the same sample in a study of blood T cell repertoires in COVID-19 (dated by TCRdb to 2018 to 2020). Library preparation employed the immunoSEQ multiplex PCR assay. The immuneACCESS repertoire file appears here via TCRdb, limited to in-frame rearrangements. These files lack a portion of the clones; in checked studies, under half of the deficit traces to unresolved V genes, and the cause of the others is not known. In this sample the table shows approximately 250,000 clones, over 70% of which occur a single time. The ten largest account for less than 10% of the sample. The sequenced material came from peripheral blood. The receptors stem from a human donor in a cohort sampled during active COVID-19.

The chain employs TRBV5-6 and TRBJ2-1; possibly TRBD1 for D (6 bases). Trimming removed 1 base from V and 9 bases from J, with 17 bases in between. In germline, CDR1 is SGHDT, CDR2 YYEEEE. This CDR3 has 15 amino acids. The CDR3 loop reads CASSLSGQIDTEQFF. The DNA of the CDR3 is TGTGCCAGCAGCTTGAGCGGACAGATAGACACTGAGCAGTTCTTC.

The V and J genes are TRBV3-1 (or the pseudogene TRBV3-2) and TRBJ2-7, with TRBD2 matching 7 bases. V trimming: 4 bases; J trimming: 0 bases; junction bases outside the gene matches: 12. Germline lookup yields CDR1 LGHDT and CDR2 YNNKEL (reference sequence). The CDR3 is 17 residues long. The CDR3 protein is CASSLYLRGGASYEQYF. The CDR3 DNA follows: TGTGCCAGCAGCCTTTACCTTCGGGGAGGGGCCTCCTACGAGCAGTACTTC.

The genes are TRBV7-2 and TRBJ1-2; D remains unclear. V was shortened by 4 bases and J by 8 bases, with 17 bases between the two germline ends. The CDR3 runs 14 residues. The germline gives CDR1 SGHTA, CDR2 FQGNSA. The CDR3 loop is CASSSPGVEGGYTF. As DNA, the CDR3 is TGTGCCAGCAGCTCCCCCGGGGTAGAAGGCGGCTACACCTTC.

The chain combines TRBV9 with TRBJ2-2, with 8 bases aligning to TRBD1. Germline lookup yields CDR1 SGDLS and CDR2 YYNGEE. The CDR3 runs to 16 residues. J was trimmed by 1 base and V by 4 bases; bases with no gene match: 6. The CDR3 nucleotides read TGTGCCAGCAGCCCATGGACAGGGTTGAACACCGGGGAGCTGTTTTTT. Residues: CASSPWTGLNTGELFF.

The chain employs TRBV7-2 and TRBJ2-7, with 8 nucleotides matching TRBD2. V gave up 4 bases and J gave up 2 bases; unmatched junction bases: 10. Germline CDR1 is SGHTA and CDR2 is FQGNSA. The CDR3 totals 16 residues. The CDR3 DNA reads as TGTGCCAGCAGCTCATTAATCGGGACTAGACCCTACGAGCAGTACTTC. Amino acid sequence: CASSSLIGTRPYEQYF.

The V gene is TRBV29-1, the J gene TRBJ2-7; 9 bases line up with TRBD2. There are 15 residues in the CDR3. V lost 4 bases and J lost 5; bases outside the gene matches: 12. CDR1 is SQVTM, CDR2 ANQGSEA, per germline. CDR3 residues: CSVVRGSGSLHEQYF. For the CDR3, the DNA is TGCAGCGTTGTTAGGGGTAGCGGGAGCCTCCACGAGCAGTACTTC.

The chain joins TRBV28 to TRBJ1-3, with a weak D call TRBD1 (6 bases). Per germline, CDR1 MDHEN and CDR2 SYDVKM. Trimming removed 8 bases at V and 2 bases at J, with 7 bases between. The CDR3 has 12 residues. Written as DNA, the CDR3 is TGTGCCAGCGAGGGGGCTGGAAACACCATATATTTT. Translating it yields CASEGAGNTIYF. The full variable domain, in which reference TRBV28 and TRBJ1-3 provide the parts outside the CDR3, is DVKVTQSSRYLVKRTGEKVFLECVQDMDHENMFWYRQDPGLGLRLIYFSYDVKMKEKGDIPEGYSVSREKKERFSLILESASTNQTSMYLCASEGAGNTIYFGEGSWLTVV.